The clone carrying this T cell receptor (beta chain) was picked up one time. What it binds is not known. Reasons for excluding patients were uncontrolled infection, other autoimmune disease, pregnancy or lactation. This entry belongs to a study of T cells in Graves' hyperthyroidism and ophthalmopathy. Study-level results: Most clonotypes that expanded in the thyroid above 0.001 also showed up in blood.

There are 16 residues in the CDR3. Per germline, CDR1 SNHLY and CDR2 FYNNEI. V was pared by 5 bases and J by 7 bases, with 18 bases between. What was amplified from RNA transcripts were TCR beta CDR3 regions. HTBI primers were used for first-round RT-PCR of the TCR CDR3. TCRdb called the multiplex PCR reads again in MiXCR, with one record for every CDR3 protein. The sample consists of 800,000 or so distinct CDR3 sequences, over 35% of them appearing once. The receptor was isolated from a man aged 18-30 years with Graves' hyperthyroidism. Sample: blood. The V gene is TRBV2, the J gene TRBJ1-6; D is unclear. As DNA, the CDR3 is TGTGCCAGCAGTACGGGTGTAGGGCAGAGCAATTCACCCCTCCACTTT. Translating gives CASSTGVGQSNSPLHF.